These T cell receptor beta chains were read from a single sample in a study of molecular identifiers for immune sequencing clone quantification. TCRdb used MiXCR to reprocess the PCR reads, holding one entry per CDR3 protein. The table shows about 65,000 distinct CDR3 sequences, with about 17% occurring only once. Source material: naive CD8+ T cells from blood, with Jurkat cell RNA spiked in. The receptor set was obtained from a human donor in good health. Some libraries in this study had Jurkat cell RNA spiked in. CDR3s include the opening cysteine and the closing phenylalanine or tryptophan. For some rows the clone size is stated as once, few or many, or as a class when expanded; others skip it.

clone_size: few
j_call: TRBJ2-7
v_call: TRBV6-2/TRBV6-3
cdr3_aa: CASSLLESGRVHEQYF

clone_size: many
j_call: TRBJ1-1
v_call: TRBV7-9
cdr3_aa: CASSLEEVRAFF

clone_size: many
j_call: TRBJ2-5
v_call: TRBV7-9
cdr3_aa: CASSPSGSGMGETQYF

clone_size: many
j_call: TRBJ2-5
v_call: TRBV20-1
cdr3_aa: CSALDRGLAGEMETQYF

clone_size: few
j_call: TRBJ2-1
v_call: TRBV13
cdr3_aa: CASSSTTRSSYNEQFF

clone_size: -
j_call: TRBJ2-1
v_call: TRBV7-9
cdr3_aa: CASLQGIWNEQFF

clone_size: many
j_call: TRBJ1-1
v_call: TRBV4-3
cdr3_aa: CASSQDHRGGTEAFF

clone_size: many
j_call: TRBJ2-5
v_call: TRBV11-2
cdr3_aa: CASSLFGPEETQYF

clone_size: many
j_call: TRBJ2-1
v_call: TRBV11-2
cdr3_aa: CASSLAAGGPLNEQFF

clone_size: -
j_call: TRBJ2-1
v_call: TRBV28
cdr3_aa: CASSLVLADSDEQFF

clone_size: -
j_call: TRBJ2-5
v_call: TRBV29-1
cdr3_aa: CSVISGLKEVQYF

clone_size: -
j_call: TRBJ2-7
v_call: TRBV27
cdr3_aa: CATARVGVSYEQYF

clone_size: many
j_call: TRBJ2-1
v_call: TRBV28
cdr3_aa: CASSSRIADLNYNEQFF

clone_size: -
j_call: TRBJ2-1
v_call: TRBV7-9
cdr3_aa: CASSFLMVEYYNEQLF

clone_size: many
j_call: TRBJ1-3
v_call: TRBV5-5
cdr3_aa: CASSTDSSSGNTIYF

clone_size: many
j_call: TRBJ1-5
v_call: TRBV7-9
cdr3_aa: CASSHDSFLNQPQHF

clone_size: -
j_call: TRBJ2-1
v_call: TRBV5-6
cdr3_aa: CASSLTLAYNEQFF

clone_size: few
j_call: TRBJ1-5
v_call: TRBV2
cdr3_aa: CASRTTGGEGQPQHF